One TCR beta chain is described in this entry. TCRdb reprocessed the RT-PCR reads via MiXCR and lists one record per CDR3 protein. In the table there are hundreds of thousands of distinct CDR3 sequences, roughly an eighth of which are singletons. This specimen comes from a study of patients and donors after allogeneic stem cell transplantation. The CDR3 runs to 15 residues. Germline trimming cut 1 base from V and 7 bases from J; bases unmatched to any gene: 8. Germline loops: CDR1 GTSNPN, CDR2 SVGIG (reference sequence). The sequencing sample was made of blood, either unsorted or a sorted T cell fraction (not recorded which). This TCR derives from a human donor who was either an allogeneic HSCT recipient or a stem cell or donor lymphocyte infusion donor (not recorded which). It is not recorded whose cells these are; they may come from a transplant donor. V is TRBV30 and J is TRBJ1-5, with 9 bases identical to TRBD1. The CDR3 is CAWSARTGALQPQHF. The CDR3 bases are TGTGCCTGGAGTGCGAGGACAGGGGCGTTGCAGCCCCAGCATTTT.